The next 17 T cell receptor beta chains were all read from a single sample in a study of T cells in Graves' hyperthyroidism and ophthalmopathy. Authors of the study amplified TCR beta CDR3 regions from RNA transcripts. Researchers ran a first-round RT-PCR on the TCR CDR3 using the HTBI primer set. One entry per CDR3 protein, called by TCRdb with MiXCR from the multiplex PCR reads. The sample carries fewer than 550,000 distinct CDR3 sequences, less than 20% recorded once. The sequencing input was blood. All receptors derive from a woman aged 18-29 years with Graves' hyperthyroidism.

This clonotype occurred many times. The DNA for the CDR3 is TGCAGTGCTAGAGAGGGACTAGCGGGCACCGGGGAGCTGTTTTTT. Its protein is CSAREGLAGTGELFF. This chain links TRBV20-1 with TRBJ2-2, with 12 nucleotides matching TRBD2. This CDR3 is 15 amino acids long. V was pared by 0 bases and J by 4 bases, with 0 bases of the junction left unmatched. Per the germline V gene, CDR1 is DFQATT and CDR2 is SNEGSKA (reference sequence).

This clonotype has more than one count but fewer than ten. This chain links TRBV7-8 with TRBJ1-1; 8 bases are shared with TRBD1. Germline trimming cut 3 bases from V and 5 bases from J; bases unmatched to any gene: 8. CDR1 is SGHVS, CDR2 FQNEAQ, per germline. The CDR3 length is 15 residues. CDR3 protein: CASSFRTGFGTEAFF. The CDR3 nucleotides read TGTGCCAGCAGCTTTCGGACAGGGTTTGGAACTGAAGCTTTCTTT.

The CDR3 loop reads CASSVRGAGISGNTIYF. Written as DNA, the CDR3 is TGTGCCAGCAGTGTAAGGGGAGCTGGGATCTCTGGAAACACCATATATTTT. The chain has TRBV28 and TRBJ1-3; possibly TRBD1 for D (5 bases). Germline V gives CDR1 MDHEN, CDR2 SYDVKM. The CDR3 contains 17 residues. Trimming shortened V by 5 bases and J by 0 bases, and 17 bases separated the two germline ends.

This clonotype was counted a few times. The chain links TRBV19 to TRBJ1-6, with D tentatively TRBD1 (6 bases). The germline gives CDR1 LNHDA, CDR2 SQIVND (reference sequence). The CDR3 is 14 residues long. V gave up 3 bases and J gave up 7 bases, with 10 bases separating them. CDR3 region: CASSITGSNSPLHF. CDR3 sequence (DNA): TGTGCCAGTAGTATTACAGGGTCCAATTCACCCCTCCACTTT.

This clonotype was counted a few times. The chain uses TRBV6-1 and TRBJ2-7; D not certain. CDR3 size: 13 residues. Germline V lookup: CDR1 MNHNS, CDR2 SASEGT. V shed 7 bases and J shed 4 bases, with 14 bases lying between them. The CDR3 bases are TGTGCCAGCACCCGGACGCCACAGTACGAGCAGTACTTC. Translation gives CASTRTPQYEQYF.

The J gene is TRBJ2-1, the V gene TRBV11-3, with TRBD2 matching 7 bases. CDR3 length: 17 amino acids. In germline, CDR1 is SGHNT, CDR2 YENEEA. V dropped 0 bases and J dropped 7; count of bases not matched to a gene: 12. The CDR3 sequence: CASSLDSLGRRGNEQFF. CDR3 bases: TGTGCCAGCAGCTTAGATAGCCTAGGGAGGCGGGGGAATGAGCAGTTCTTC.

This clonotype has at least ten counts. The J gene is TRBJ2-7, the V gene TRBV10-3; 7 bases fit TRBD1. This CDR3 is built from 11 residues. Trimming at V came to 10 bases and at J to 6 bases, leaving 6 bases not matched to a gene. Germline-derived CDR1 and CDR2 are ENHRY and SYGVKD. CDR3 residues: CASKDRSEQYF. CDR3 in DNA: TGTGCCAGCAAGGACAGGTCCGAGCAGTACTTC.

This clonotype was detected ten times or more. The chain combines TRBV6-2 or TRBV6-3 with TRBJ2-7; D call uncertain. CDR3 length: 12 residues. V was shortened by 2 bases and J by 2 bases, with 4 bases between the two germline ends. CDR1 is MNHEY, CDR2 SVGEGT, per germline. CDR3 coding DNA: TGTGCCAGCAGTTACCCCGCCTACGAGCAGTACTTC. This translates into CASSYPAYEQYF.

This clonotype was seen many times. V and J are TRBV6-1 and TRBJ1-2; a weak D match, TRBD1 (5 bases). Trimming left V 0 bases short and J 4 bases short, with 9 bases between. The CDR3 runs to 14 residues. Germline V lookup: CDR1 MNHNS, CDR2 SASEGT. The chain's CDR3 is CASSEAGRAYGYTF. In nucleotides, the CDR3 is TGTGCCAGCAGTGAAGCGGGCAGGGCCTATGGCTACACCTTC.

This chain uses TRBV7-9 with TRBJ2-5, with TRBD1 matching 7 bases. This CDR3 comprises 15 residues. Germline CDR1 SEHNR, CDR2 FQNEAQ (reference sequence). The J segment lost 5 bases and the V segment lost 5 bases, leaving 11 bases of the junction unmatched. CDR3 in DNA: TGTGCCAGCAGCCTCGACAGGGAGAGGTGGGAGACCCAGTACTTC. Amino acid sequence: CASSLDRERWETQYF.

This clonotype was observed at least ten times. J is TRBJ1-1 and V is TRBV12-3 or TRBV12-4; maybe TRBD1 (5 bases). The CDR3 runs 13 residues. V lost 3 bases to trimming and J lost 8 bases, with 13 bases between them. In nucleotides, the CDR3 is TGTGCCAGCAGTTTGTTCCGGCAGGGAGAAGCTTTCTTT. Its translation is CASSLFRQGEAFF.

The rearrangement uses TRBV7-9 and TRBJ1-1; D remains unclear. V was pared by 2 bases and J by 4 bases, with 11 bases between. The CDR3 is 14 amino acids. The germline CDR1 and CDR2 sequences are SEHNR and FQNEAQ (reference sequence). CDR3 sequence: CASSLLRIGTEAFF. The CDR3 bases are TGTGCCAGCAGCTTACTTCGGATAGGCACTGAAGCTTTCTTT.

This clonotype has just a few counts. The V call is TRBV7-6, the J call TRBJ2-2; 8 bases are a match to TRBD2. J was trimmed by 0 bases and V by 6 bases; bases with no gene match: 6. CDR3 length equals 16 residues. In germline, CDR1 is SGHVS, CDR2 FNYEAQ. CDR3 residues: CASSPGGAANTGELFF. The CDR3, as DNA: TGTGCCAGCAGTCCCGGGGGGGCCGCGAACACCGGGGAGCTGTTTTTT. Looking up the rest from reference TRBV7-6 and TRBJ2-2 gives the full variable domain: GAGVSQSPRYKVTKRGQDVALRCDPISGHVSLYWYRQALGQGPEFLTYFNYEAQQDKSGLPNDRFSAERPEGSISTLTIQRTEQRDSAMYRCASSPGGAANTGELFFGEGSRLTVL.

There are many counts of this clonotype. The genes are TRBV12-3 or TRBV12-4 and TRBJ1-2; tentatively, D is TRBD1 (5 bases). Trimming pared 0 bases from V and 4 bases from J, leaving 9 bases between. The CDR3 spans 14 residues. CDR3 sequence (DNA): TGTGCCAGCAGTTTAGCCAGGGTTATCTATGGCTACACCTTC. Translating it yields CASSLARVIYGYTF.

This clonotype was counted at least ten times. V usage is TRBV27 and J usage is TRBJ1-1; 7 bases align to TRBD1. The germline CDR1 and CDR2 sequences are MNHEY and SMNVEV (reference sequence). The CDR3 extends over 15 amino acids. With V trimmed by 5 bases and J by 4 bases, 10 bases remained unmatched. The CDR3 nucleotides are TGTGCCAGCAGTGCCACAGGGGCCGCGCGCACTGAAGCTTTCTTT. Its translation: CASSATGAARTEAFF.

There are many counts of this clonotype. The chain combines TRBV7-2 with TRBJ2-5; no firm D call. Per germline, CDR1 SGHTA and CDR2 FQGNSA. CDR3 length: 13 amino acids. Trimming removed 5 bases at V and 4 bases at J, with 11 bases between. The CDR3 spells CASSRASRETQYF. The CDR3 DNA reads TGTGCCAGCAGCCGAGCTAGTAGAGAGACCCAGTACTTC. The full variable domain, completed using reference TRBV7-2 and TRBJ2-5, is GAGVSQSPSNKVTEKGKDVELRCDPISGHTALYWYRQSLGQGLEFLIYFQGNSAPDKSGLPSDRFSAERTGGSVSTLTIQRTQQEDSAVYLCASSRASRETQYFGPGTRLLVL.

This clonotype was counted at least ten times. J is TRBJ1-2 and V is TRBV6-2 or TRBV6-3; D is uncertain. V lost 5 bases and J lost 2, with 3 bases in between. The CDR3 consists of 11 residues. Germline V lookup: CDR1 MNHEY, CDR2 SVGEGT. CDR3 nucleotides: TGTGCCAGCAGTCAGAACTATGGCTACACCTTC. It translates to CASSQNYGYTF.